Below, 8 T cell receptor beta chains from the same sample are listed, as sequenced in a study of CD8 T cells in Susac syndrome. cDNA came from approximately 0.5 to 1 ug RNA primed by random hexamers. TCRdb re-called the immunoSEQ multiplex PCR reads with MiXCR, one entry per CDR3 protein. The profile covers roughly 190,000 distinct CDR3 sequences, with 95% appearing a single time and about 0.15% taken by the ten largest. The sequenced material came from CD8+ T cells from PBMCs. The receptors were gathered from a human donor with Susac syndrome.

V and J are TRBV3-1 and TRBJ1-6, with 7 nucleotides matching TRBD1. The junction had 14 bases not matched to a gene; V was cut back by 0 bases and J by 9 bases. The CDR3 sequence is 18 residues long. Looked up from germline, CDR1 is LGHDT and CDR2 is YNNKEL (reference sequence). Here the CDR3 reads CASSQDLSRQGSISPLHF. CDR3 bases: TGTGCCAGCAGCCAAGACCTATCTCGACAGGGTTCGATTTCACCCCTCCACTTT.

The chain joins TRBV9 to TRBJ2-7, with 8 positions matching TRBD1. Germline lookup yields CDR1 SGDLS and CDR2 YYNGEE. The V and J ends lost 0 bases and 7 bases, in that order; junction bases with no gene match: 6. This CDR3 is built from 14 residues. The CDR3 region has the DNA TGTGCCAGCAGCGTAGGGCAGGGGGCGTTTGAGCAGTACTTC. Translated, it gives CASSVGQGAFEQYF.

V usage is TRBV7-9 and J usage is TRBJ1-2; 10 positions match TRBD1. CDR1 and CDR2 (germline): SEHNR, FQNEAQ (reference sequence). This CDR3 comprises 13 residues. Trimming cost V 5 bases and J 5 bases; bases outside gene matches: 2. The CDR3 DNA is TGTGCCAGCAGCCGGGACAGGGGATATGGCTACACCTTC. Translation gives CASSRDRGYGYTF.

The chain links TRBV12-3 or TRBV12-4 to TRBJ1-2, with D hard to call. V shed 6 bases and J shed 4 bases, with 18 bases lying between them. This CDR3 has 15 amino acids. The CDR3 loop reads CASRPPAPKGYGYTF. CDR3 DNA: TGTGCCAGCAGGCCCCCGGCGCCCAAGGGCTATGGCTACACCTTC.

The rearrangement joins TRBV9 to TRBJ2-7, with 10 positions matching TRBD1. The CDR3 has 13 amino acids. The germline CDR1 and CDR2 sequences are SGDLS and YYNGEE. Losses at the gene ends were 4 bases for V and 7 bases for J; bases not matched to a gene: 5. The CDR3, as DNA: TGTGCCAGCAGCCCTTGGACAGGGGGAGAGCAGTACTTC. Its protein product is CASSPWTGGEQYF.

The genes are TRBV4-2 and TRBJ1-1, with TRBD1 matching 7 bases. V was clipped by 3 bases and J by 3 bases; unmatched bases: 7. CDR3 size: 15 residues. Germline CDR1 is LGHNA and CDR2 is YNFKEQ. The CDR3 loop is CASSQVTGWYTEAFF. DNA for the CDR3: TGTGCCAGCAGCCAGGTGACAGGGTGGTACACTGAAGCTTTCTTT.

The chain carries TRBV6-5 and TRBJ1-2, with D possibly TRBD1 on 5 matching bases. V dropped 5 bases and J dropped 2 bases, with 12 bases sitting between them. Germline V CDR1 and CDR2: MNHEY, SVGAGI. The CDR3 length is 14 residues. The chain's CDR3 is CASSHGEGNYGYTF. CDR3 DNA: TGTGCCAGCAGTCACGGGGAGGGGAACTATGGCTACACCTTC.

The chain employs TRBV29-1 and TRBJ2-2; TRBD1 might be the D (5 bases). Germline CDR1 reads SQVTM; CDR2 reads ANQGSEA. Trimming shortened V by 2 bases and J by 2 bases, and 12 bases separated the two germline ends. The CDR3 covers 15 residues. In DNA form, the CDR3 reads TGCAGCGTTGAAAAACCGGACAAAAACACCGGGGAGCTGTTTTTT. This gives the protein CSVEKPDKNTGELFF.